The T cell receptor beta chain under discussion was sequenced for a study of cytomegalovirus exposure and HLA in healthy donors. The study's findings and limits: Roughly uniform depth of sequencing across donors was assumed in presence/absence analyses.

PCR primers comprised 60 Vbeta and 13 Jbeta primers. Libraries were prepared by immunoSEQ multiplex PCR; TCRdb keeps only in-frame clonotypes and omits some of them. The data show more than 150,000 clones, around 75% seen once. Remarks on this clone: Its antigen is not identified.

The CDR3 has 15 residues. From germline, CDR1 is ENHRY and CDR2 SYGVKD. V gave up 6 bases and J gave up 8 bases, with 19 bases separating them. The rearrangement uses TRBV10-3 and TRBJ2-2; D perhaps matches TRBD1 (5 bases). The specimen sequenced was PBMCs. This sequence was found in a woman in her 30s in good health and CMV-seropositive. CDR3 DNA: TGTGCCATCAGGGCGGCAAGGGGCCAAGAAGGGGAGCTGTTTTTT. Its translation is CAIRAARGQEGELFF.